This T cell receptor (beta chain) stems from a study of blood T cell repertoires in COVID-19. Study-wide background: From T cells, B-cell-depleted T cells, or PBMCs came the material, which was cDNA or gDNA.

Per the germline V gene, CDR1 is SGHRS and CDR2 is YFSETQ. Deletions cut 4 bases from V and 6 bases from J, with 16 bases between. The length of the CDR3 is 14 residues. This table comes from immunoSEQ multiplex PCR, and its TCRdb copy is limited to in-frame clones, with some not included. Of 200,000 or so clones in the sample, about 80% were seen once. Input material: PBMCs or T cells enriched from blood (not recorded which). The chain couples TRBV5-1 to TRBJ1-1, with a weak D call TRBD1 (5 bases). The sequence came from a man between 40 and 49 years old who had recovered from COVID-19. The CDR3 DNA sequence: TGCGCCAGCAGCCCCTTTAGTGACAGTTCTGAAGCTTTCTTT. Translation gives CASSPFSDSSEAFF.